This T cell receptor (beta chain) was recovered during a study of blood T cell repertoires in COVID-19. There are 14 residues in the CDR3. The junction had 4 bases not matched to a gene; V was cut back by 4 bases and J by 6 bases. CDR1 SGHNT and CDR2 YENEEA come from the germline V gene. As originally analysed: Scientists estimated how many nucleated cells there were by amplifying reference gene primers. Repertoires were generated with immunoSEQ multiplex PCR, while TCRdb's copy carries only in-frame clones and drops some. Clone size and the V and J calls come from that table; the DNA yielded D and trimming. The sample lists 100,000 to 120,000 clones; over 80% were seen once.

Sequencing input: peripheral blood. The chain links TRBV11-3 to TRBJ2-3, with TRBD1 matching over 10 bases. This receptor was taken from a woman between 65 and 79 years old with acute or convalescent COVID-19. In nucleotides, the CDR3 is TGTGCCAGCAGCTCCCGACAGGGGGCGGATACGCAGTATTTT. Its translation: CASSSRQGADTQYF. Using reference TRBV11-3 and TRBJ2-3 for the parts outside the CDR3, the full variable domain is EAGVVQSPRYKIIEKKQPVAFWCNPISGHNTLYWYLQNLGQGPELLIRYENEEAVDDSQLPKDRFSAERLKGVDSTLKIQPAELGDSAVYLCASSSRQGADTQYFGPGTRLTVL.